This T cell receptor beta chain was recorded in a study of persistence of HIV-infected CD4 T cells (TCRdb year 2020). At the level of the whole study: Suppressive ART had been received by participants for a median of 8 years. Apart from a couple of participants who underwent leukapheresis at a single time point, peripheral blood samples of up to 180 mL were collected from participants at multiple time points. Anti-CD3/anti-CD28 stimulation activated a higher proportion of cells, with a lower memory fraction, than antigen stimulation. The study isolated CMV- and HIV-1 Gag-responding CD4+ T cells from ART-treated individuals to examine antigen-driven clonal expansion of HIV-1-infected cells. TCRbeta sequencing assessed the clonality of all cells in each sorted population, while proviral sequencing assessed the clonality of infected cells. Cross-participant TCR cluster analysis included 8 or 9 participants for CMV and 6 or 7 participants for Gag. Study-wide findings and limitations: Enrichment of degenerate expanded CDR3beta sequences was found in antigen-responding cells, suggesting convergent selection of CD4+ responses to CMV and Gag. Because the TCR analyses were done in bulk, restricting them to just the rare CMV-responding cells that actually carried HIV-1 proviruses was not possible. The study involved few individuals and tested only a limited range of antigens. TCRbeta richness in CMV- and Gag-responding cells was significantly lower than in anti-CD3/anti-CD28-responding cells; CMV-responding cells had higher oligoclonality than CD3/CD28-stimulated and Gag-responding cells. Within the same sorted populations, how oligoclonal the TCRs were correlated with how oligoclonal the proviruses were.

TCRbeta repertoires were sequenced from genomic DNA with the immunoSEQ hsTCRB assay version 4 in survey mode. For TCRbeta sequencing, genomic DNA was diluted to about 9.5 ng/uL, and up to 1 ug was used per sample. The authors processed their data as follows. Analysis of the TCRbeta data was done in ImmunoSeq Analyzer 3.0, and diversity was computed on productive nucleotide rearrangements. Using the Immunarch R package, lower-bound TCR diversity was estimated with the improved Chao index and clonality was estimated with the Gini coefficient. Nucleotide rearrangements that differed but encoded the same CDR3beta amino acid sequence were counted as separate clonotypes. TCRbeta sequences significantly enriched in antigen-responding cells relative to anti-CD3/anti-CD28-activated cells were identified by differential abundance analysis. TCRs were clustered by predicted peptide-MHC specificity with GLIPH2, both within individual participants and across merged participant data sets. TCRdb re-hosts the immuneACCESS table, in-frame sequences only. Its copies lack some clones; in the studies checked, an unresolved V gene accounts for under half of them, and the cause for the rest is not known. D and trimming were read from the DNA, whereas the V and J calls and clone size are those reported in that table. The sample table shows 40,000 to 55,000 clones, and just under 90% are seen once. The top ten clonotypes cover around 3.4% of the sample.

The germline V and J ends show losses of 6 bases and 3 bases respectively, and no gene match explains 7 bases of the junction. Reading from cysteine to phenylalanine, the CDR3 counts 15 amino acids. Solely the CDR3 DNA is kept, with 45 bases framed from the first base. According to the germline V gene (reference sequence), CDR1 reads MNHEY and CDR2 reads SMNVEV. On this clone itself: The antigen it binds to is not known. Per-nucleotide qualities are absent, and no much larger clonotype sits a single base away.

The treatment or condition label of this sample denotes: suppressive antiretroviral therapy. As a nonspecific positive control representing the CD4+ T cell repertoire, cells were stimulated with anti-CD3/anti-CD28 magnetic beads. CD4+ T cells that responded were sorted based on upregulation of both CD40 ligand and CD69. Participants were HIV-1-infected adults who started suppressive ART during chronic infection. For at least 4 years, participants had undetectable plasma HIV-1 RNA, below 50 copies/mL. To be included, participants needed a CD4+ T cell count above 400 cells/uL and a positive CMV serology. Before stimulation, PBMCs were isolated using density centrifugation and then depleted of CD8+ T cells. Stimulation of CD8-depleted PBMCs was carried out for approximately 17 hours with anti-CD28/CD49d costimulation, CD40-blocking antibody and enfuvirtide, to prevent new infections. Cells were sorted on a Beckman Coulter MoFlo Legacy or XDP sorter, with propidium iodide excluding dead cells. For samples with more than one million cells, genomic DNA was extracted with the QIAamp DNA Mini Kit, and for all other samples the Quick-DNA Microprep Kit was used.

The sample consisted of CD4+ T cells sorted from PBMCs after roughly 18-hour stimulation, taken from a patient who received antiretroviral therapy. This specimen's cell subset or site label, interpreted: CD40L+CD69+ CD4 T cells responding to anti-CD3/anti-CD28 beads, representing the overall repertoire. The receptor chain draws on TRBV27 and TRBJ1-5; TRBD1 lines up with 8 middle nucleotides. The receptor comes from an adult woman with HIV who was CMV-seropositive. The nucleotides are TGTGCCAGCAGCGACAGGGGTGGGGTCAATCAGCCCCAGCATTTT. This sequence encodes CASSDRGGVNQPQHF.